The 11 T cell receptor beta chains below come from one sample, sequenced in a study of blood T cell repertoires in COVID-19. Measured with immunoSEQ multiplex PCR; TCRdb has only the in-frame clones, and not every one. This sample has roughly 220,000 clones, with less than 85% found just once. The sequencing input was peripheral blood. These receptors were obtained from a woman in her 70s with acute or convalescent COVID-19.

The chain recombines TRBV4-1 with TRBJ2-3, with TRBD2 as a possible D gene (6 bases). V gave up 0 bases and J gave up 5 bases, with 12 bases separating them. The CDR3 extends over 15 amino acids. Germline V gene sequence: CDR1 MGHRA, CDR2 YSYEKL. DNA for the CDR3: TGCGCCAGCAGCCAAGAGGGGGGAGTGGGAGATACGCAGTATTTT. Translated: CASSQEGGVGDTQYF.

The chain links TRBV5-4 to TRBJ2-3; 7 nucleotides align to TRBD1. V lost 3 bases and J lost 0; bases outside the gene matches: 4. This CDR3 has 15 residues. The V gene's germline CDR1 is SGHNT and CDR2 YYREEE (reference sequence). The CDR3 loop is CASSYRGPSTDTQYF. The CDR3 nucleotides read TGTGCCAGCAGCTACAGGGGCCCTAGCACAGATACGCAGTATTTT.

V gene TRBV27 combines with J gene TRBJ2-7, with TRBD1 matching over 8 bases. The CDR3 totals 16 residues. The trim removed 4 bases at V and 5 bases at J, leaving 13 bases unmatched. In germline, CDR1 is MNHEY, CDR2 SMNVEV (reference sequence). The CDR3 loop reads CASSSDPGGHRDEQYF. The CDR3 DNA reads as TGTGCCAGCAGTTCCGATCCAGGGGGCCACAGGGACGAGCAGTACTTC.

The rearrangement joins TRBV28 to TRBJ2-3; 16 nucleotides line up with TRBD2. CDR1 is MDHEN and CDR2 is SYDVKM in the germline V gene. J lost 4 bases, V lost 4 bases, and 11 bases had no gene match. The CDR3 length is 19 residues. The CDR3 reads CASSYPPGLAGGNPDTQYF. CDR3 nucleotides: TGTGCCAGCAGTTACCCCCCGGGACTAGCGGGAGGGAATCCAGATACGCAGTATTTT.

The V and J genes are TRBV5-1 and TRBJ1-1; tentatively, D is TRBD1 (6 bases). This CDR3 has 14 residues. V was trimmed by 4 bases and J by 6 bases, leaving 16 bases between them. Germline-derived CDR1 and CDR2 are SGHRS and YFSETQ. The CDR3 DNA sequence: TGCGCCAGCAGCCTGAACACAGGGATAGCTGAAGCTTTCTTT. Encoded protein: CASSLNTGIAEAFF.

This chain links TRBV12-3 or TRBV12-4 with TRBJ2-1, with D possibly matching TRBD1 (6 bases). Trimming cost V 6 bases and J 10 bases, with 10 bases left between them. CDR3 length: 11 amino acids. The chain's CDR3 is CASSRDTEQFF. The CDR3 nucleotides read TGTGCCAGCAGCCGGGACACCGAGCAGTTCTTC.

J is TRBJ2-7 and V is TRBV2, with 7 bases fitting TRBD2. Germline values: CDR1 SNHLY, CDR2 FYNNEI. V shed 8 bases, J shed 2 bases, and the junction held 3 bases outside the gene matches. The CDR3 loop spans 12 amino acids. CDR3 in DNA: TGTGCCAGCGGACTAGGCACCTACGAGCAGTACTTC. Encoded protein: CASGLGTYEQYF.

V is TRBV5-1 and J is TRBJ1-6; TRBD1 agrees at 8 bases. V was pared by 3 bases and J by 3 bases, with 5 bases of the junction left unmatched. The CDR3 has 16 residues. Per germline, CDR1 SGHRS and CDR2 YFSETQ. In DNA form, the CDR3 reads TGCGCCAGCAGCTCGACAGGGGCCGTCTATAATTCACCCCTCCACTTT. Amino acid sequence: CASSSTGAVYNSPLHF.

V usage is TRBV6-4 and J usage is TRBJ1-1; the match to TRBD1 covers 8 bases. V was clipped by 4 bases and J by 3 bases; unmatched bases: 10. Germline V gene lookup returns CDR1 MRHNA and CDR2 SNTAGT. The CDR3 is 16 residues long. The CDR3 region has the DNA TGTGCCAGCAGTGGGTACAGGGGGGGGCCGTACACTGAAGCTTTCTTT. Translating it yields CASSGYRGGPYTEAFF.

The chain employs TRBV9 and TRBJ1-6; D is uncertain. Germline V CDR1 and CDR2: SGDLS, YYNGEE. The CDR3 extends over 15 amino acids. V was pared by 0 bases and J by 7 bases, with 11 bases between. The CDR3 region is CASSVEASPNSPLHF. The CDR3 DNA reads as TGTGCCAGCAGCGTAGAAGCTAGTCCCAATTCACCCCTCCACTTT.

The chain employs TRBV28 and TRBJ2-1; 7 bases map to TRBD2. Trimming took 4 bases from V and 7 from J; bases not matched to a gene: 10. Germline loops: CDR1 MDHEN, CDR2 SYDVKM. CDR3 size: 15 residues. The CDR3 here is CASSSPQERENEQFF. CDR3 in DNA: TGTGCCAGCAGTTCCCCCCAGGAGCGGGAAAATGAGCAGTTCTTC.